The rows below give T cell receptor beta chains drawn from one sample of a study of shared clonotypes between healthy human individuals. The assay was immunoSEQ multiplex PCR, and TCRdb's table has in-frame clones only and misses some. This table has a few million clones, around 94% appearing once. The sample comprised naive CD4+ T cells sorted from blood. The receptors shown here come from a man in his late teens or twenties in good health. Each CDR3 is given with its conserved first and last residue. A D gene is named only where the DNA matches it firmly. A row's size may be missing; if present it is once, few, many or a size class.

>TRBV14|TRBJ2-5|16|TRBD2|NA
TGTGCCAGCAGCCAAGAGGTAGCGGGATATGGGACGGCCCAGTACTTC
CASSQEVAGYGTAQYF
>TRBV2|TRBJ2-7|14|NA|NA
TGCGCCAGCAGCGCTAGAATCACGTCCTACGAGCAGTACTTC
CASSARITSYEQYF
>TRBV5-1|TRBJ2-5|15|NA|once
TGCGCCAGCAGCTTGAGGGCAGGGAAGATGGAGACCCAGTACTTC
CASSLRAGKMETQYF
>TRBV7-8|TRBJ1-1|16|NA|NA
TGTGCCAGCAGCTGGACATCTCCAGGCATGAACACTGAAGCTTTCTTT
CASSWTSPGMNTEAFF
>TRBV11-2|TRBJ2-7|15|TRBD2|NA
TGTGCCAGCAGCTCGGGACTAGCGGGACCCTACGAGCAGTACTTC
CASSSGLAGPYEQYF
>TRBV27|TRBJ1-2|13|TRBD1|NA
TGTGCCAGCAGCTTGACAGGGGTCTATGGCTACACCTTC
CASSLTGVYGYTF
>TRBV6-6|TRBJ1-3|14|NA|NA
TGTGCCAGCAGGCCTCTGGAATCAGGAAACACCATATATTTT
CASRPLESGNTIYF
>TRBV5-4|TRBJ2-7|13|NA|NA
TGTGCCAGCAGCCCTTGGGGAATTTACGAGCAGTACTTC
CASSPWGIYEQYF
>TRBV9|TRBJ2-2|15|NA|NA
TGTGCCAGCAGCGGAAGGGGCGATGGCACCGGGGAGCTGTTTTTT
CASSGRGDGTGELFF
>TRBV25-1|TRBJ2-4|13|NA|NA
TGTGCCAGCAGTGGGACCCTGATTGGTATTCAGTACTTC
CASSGTLIGIQYF
>TRBV11-2|TRBJ2-3|15|TRBD1|NA
TGTGCCAGCAGCTCACGGACAGGGTTCACAGATACGCAGTATTTT
CASSSRTGFTDTQYF
>TRBV6-6|TRBJ2-7|13|NA|NA
TGTGCCAGCAGTTACTCATATACCTACGAGCAGTACTTC
CASSYSYTYEQYF
>TRBV28|TRBJ1-3|14|NA|once
TGTGCCAGCAGGTCCGGACCCTCTGGAAACACCATATATTTT
CASRSGPSGNTIYF
>TRBV10-3|TRBJ2-2|13|NA|NA
TGTGCCATCACCGGGGCTGGGCACGGGGAGCTGTTTTTT
CAITGAGHGELFF
>TRBV4-3|TRBJ2-5|14|NA|once
TGCGCCAGCAGCCAAGACAGTAACAAGAGAACCCAGTACTTC
CASSQDSNKRTQYF
>TRBV7-2|TRBJ2-1|14|NA|NA
TGTGCCAGCAGCCCCACCTCCGGACTTCTCCGGCAGTTCTTC
CASSPTSGLLRQFF
>TRBV2|TRBJ2-5|15|NA|NA
TGTGCCAGCAGCGCCTCCTTAGGGGCAGGAGAGACCCAGTACTTC
CASSASLGAGETQYF
>TRBV5-1|TRBJ2-7|14|TRBD1|NA
TGCGCCGGACGACAGACAGGGGCCGCCTACGAGCAGTACTTC
CAGRQTGAAYEQYF
>TRBV7-9|TRBJ1-6|17|TRBD1|NA
TGTGCCAGCAGCTTGGCTAGTCCCCAGGGGGCAGGATCACCCCTCCACTTT
CASSLASPQGAGSPLHF
>TRBV7-2|TRBJ2-5|19|TRBD2|NA
TGTGCCAGCAGCCGGAGCCGGCTAGCGGGTCCTACCCAACAAGAGACCCAGTACTTC
CASSRSRLAGPTQQETQYF
>TRBV2|TRBJ2-1|15|TRBD2|NA
TGTGCCAGCAGTCCTAGCGGACCTTCCTACAATGAGCAGTTCTTC
CASSPSGPSYNEQFF
>TRBV19|TRBJ1-5|14|NA|NA
TGTGCCAGTAGTATTAGACAGGAGAATCAGCCCCAGCATTTT
CASSIRQENQPQHF
>TRBV2|TRBJ2-7|17|TRBD2|NA
TGTGCCAGTCGCGGCGGGACTAGCGGGAGATCCTCCTACGAGCAGTACTTC
CASRGGTSGRSSYEQYF
>TRBV10-3|TRBJ2-6|18|TRBD1|NA
TGTGCCATCAGTGGCAAACCGGGACAGGGGGTCGGGGCCAACGTCCTGACTTTC
CAISGKPGQGVGANVLTF
>TRBV30|TRBJ1-2|13|NA|NA
TGTGCCTACCACCTTGGGGGCTACCATGGCTACACCTTC
CAYHLGGYHGYTF
>TRBV5-1|TRBJ2-7|14|NA|once
TGCGCCAGCAGCTTGGCCCGGGACCCCTACGAGCAGTACTTC
CASSLARDPYEQYF
>TRBV4-1|TRBJ1-1|17|TRBD1|NA
TGCGCCAGCAGCCCCTACCCGACAGGGCCCTCGAACACTGAAGCTTTCTTT
CASSPYPTGPSNTEAFF
>TRBV6-1|TRBJ2-7|14|NA|NA
TGTGCCAGCAGCCGGGCCCTCGGCTCCTACGAGCAGTACTTC
CASSRALGSYEQYF
>TRBV27|TRBJ1-1|14|TRBD1|NA
TGTGCCAGCAGTTCATCACAGGGGGCCACTGAAGCTTTCTTT
CASSSSQGATEAFF
>TRBV5-1|TRBJ2-2|15|NA|NA
TGCGCCAGCAGCTTGGTAGCGGCGAACACCGGGGAGCTGTTTTTT
CASSLVAANTGELFF
>TRBV7-9|TRBJ1-3|17|NA|NA
TGTGCCGGATGTACTGGTTTAGGCAAAATGGGCAAAAACACCATATATTTT
CAGCTGLGKMGKNTIYF
>TRBV10-1|TRBJ2-7|16|TRBD2|NA
TGCGCCAGCAGTGAGGGAAGCGGGAGGCACTCCTACGAGCAGTACTTC
CASSEGSGRHSYEQYF
>TRBV5-5|TRBJ2-1|16|TRBD2|NA
TGTGCCAGCAGCTTGGTTCAAGCGCTGGGACTACCCCCCCAGTTCTTC
CASSLVQALGLPPQFF
>TRBV18|TRBJ2-7|14|TRBD2|NA
TGTGCCAGCTCACCGGGACTAGCTTCCTACGAGCAGTACTTC
CASSPGLASYEQYF
>TRBV2|TRBJ2-1|11|TRBD1|NA
TGTGCCAGCAGTTCACAGGGGGAGCAGTTCTTC
CASSSQGEQFF
>TRBV18|TRBJ2-7|16|NA|NA
TGTGCCAGCTCACCAGGTCTGGTAACGAACTCCTACGAGCAGTACTTC
CASSPGLVTNSYEQYF
>TRBV28|TRBJ1-5|16|NA|NA
TGTGCCAGCAGCCTAGGGCGCAGGGGTGGCAATCAGCCCCAGCATTTT
CASSLGRRGGNQPQHF